The clone carrying this TCR beta chain showed up many times. Antigen: not known. The CDR3 length is 13 residues. CDR1 and CDR2 from the germline V gene are SGHRS and YFSETQ. V lost 0 bases and J 3 bases, leaving 7 bases between the germline ends. This sample was included in a study of T cells in Graves' hyperthyroidism and ophthalmopathy. General study points: Progression to ophthalmopathy was predicted a median of 6.5 months early.

Using RNA transcripts as the source, TCR beta CDR3 regions were amplified. Initially, a first-round RT-PCR of the TCR CDR3 employed the HTBI primer set. TCRdb redid the calling of the multiplex PCR reads with MiXCR, one entry per CDR3 protein. The table shows 540,000 or so distinct CDR3 sequences, with about 15% occurring only once. The TCR comes from a woman aged 25-40 years with Graves' hyperthyroidism. Sequenced sample: blood. The gene calls are TRBV5-1 and TRBJ2-7; D gene ambiguous. The DNA of the CDR3 is TGCGCCAGCAGCTTGGACCTAGACTACGAGCAGTACTTC. It specifies CASSLDLDYEQYF.